This TCR beta chain comes out of a study of blood T cell dynamics during melanoma immunotherapy. Study-wide points: Whether repertoire-driving clones were melanoma-specific could not be determined.

As for time point: pre-treatment baseline. Data came from immunoSEQ multiplex PCR; TCRdb stores just in-frame clones and leaves some out. The sample shows some 16,000 clones, about 83% of them seen only once. V shed 7 bases, J shed 2 bases, and the junction held 2 bases outside the gene matches. The germline CDR1 and CDR2 sequences are SQVTM and ANQGSEA. This CDR3 contains 13 residues. Concerning this clone itself: The antigen is undetermined.

This chain connects TRBV29-1 to TRBJ1-1, with 12 nucleotides matching TRBD1. The sample consisted of blood, taken from a patient treated with checkpoint blockade. This TCR came from a human donor with melanoma. The DNA for the CDR3 is TGCAGCGGGGACAGGGGGCGAAACACTGAAGCTTTCTTT. This sequence encodes CSGDRGRNTEAFF.